This is a list of T cell receptor beta chains from one sample in a study of T cell responses to AZD1222 COVID-19 vaccine. The method was immunoSEQ multiplex PCR; TCRdb's version includes in-frame clones alone and lacks a portion of them. Of 200,000 or so clones listed, 85% to 95% are singletons. The material sequenced was peripheral blood, taken on day 0 of AZD1222 vaccination. The origin of the receptors is an adult in good health. CDR3s include the opening cysteine and the closing phenylalanine or tryptophan. Each record gives: CDR3 length, J gene, V gene, CDR3 protein.

14 TRBJ1-2 TRBV7-2 CASSPRGAGFGYTF
16 TRBJ2-7 TRBV18 CASSPGLREGRYEQYF
17 TRBJ2-6 TRBV29-1 CSVEENGTGAGANVLTF
13 TRBJ1-3 TRBV12-3/TRBV12-4 CASTDGHYNTIYF
15 TRBJ1-1 TRBV4-1 CASSQSSRLNTEAFF
13 TRBJ1-2 TRBV12-3/TRBV12-4 CASSLAPTYGYTF
15 TRBJ2-5 TRBV11-1 CASSLGSGAGETQYF
13 TRBJ2-4 TRBV5-4 CASSLYLVGIQYF
14 TRBJ1-1 TRBV5-5 CASSLERMNTEAFF
14 TRBJ1-2 TRBV7-9 CASSSPYKDYGYTF
18 TRBJ2-1 TRBV9 CASSVVTRLAGGYNEQFF
16 TRBJ1-3 TRBV14 CASSQFTRGSGNTIYF
16 TRBJ1-4 TRBV13 CASSLRTGGGNEKLFF